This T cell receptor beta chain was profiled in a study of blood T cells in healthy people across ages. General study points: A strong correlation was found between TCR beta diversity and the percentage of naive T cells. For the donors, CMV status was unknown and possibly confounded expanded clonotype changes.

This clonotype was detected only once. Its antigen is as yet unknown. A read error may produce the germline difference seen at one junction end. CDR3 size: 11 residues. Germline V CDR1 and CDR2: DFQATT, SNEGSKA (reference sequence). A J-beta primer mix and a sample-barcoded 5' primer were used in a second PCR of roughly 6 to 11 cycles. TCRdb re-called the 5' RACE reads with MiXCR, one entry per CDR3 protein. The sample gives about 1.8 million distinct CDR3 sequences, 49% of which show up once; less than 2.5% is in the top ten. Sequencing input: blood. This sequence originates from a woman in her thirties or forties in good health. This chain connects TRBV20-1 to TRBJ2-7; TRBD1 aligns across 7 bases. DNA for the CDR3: TGCAATGCTAGGGACAGCTACGAGCAGTACTTC. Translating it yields CNARDSYEQYF.